The 10 T cell receptor beta chains below were found in one sample sequenced in a study of blood T cell repertoires in COVID-19. Repertoires were generated with immunoSEQ multiplex PCR, while TCRdb's copy carries only in-frame clones and drops some. The data hold over 200,000 clones, with over 75% observed a single time. The source material was PBMCs or T cells enriched from blood (not recorded which). These receptors all stem from a woman aged 45-60 years who had recovered from COVID-19.

J is TRBJ2-7 and V is TRBV10-3; maybe TRBD2 (6 bases). V was trimmed by 11 bases and J by 3 bases, leaving 29 bases between them. CDR1 and CDR2 from the germline V gene are ENHRY and SYGVKD. The CDR3 has 17 residues. CDR3 nucleotides: TGTGCCCCCACGGATAATAAAGGGGCGGGGAACATCTACGAGCAGTACTTC. This codes for CAPTDNKGAGNIYEQYF.

This sequence joins TRBV6-5 and TRBJ1-3; 7 positions agree with TRBD1. This CDR3 is built from 15 residues. J gave up 8 bases and V 6 bases, and 13 bases lay outside the gene matches. CDR1 MNHEY and CDR2 SVGAGI come from the germline V gene. CDR3 in DNA: TGTGCCAGCAGCCCCTCTGCAGGGGGACTCGACACCATATATTTT. Translated, it gives CASSPSAGGLDTIYF.

This rearrangement joins TRBV13 to TRBJ2-7; weak D call: TRBD1 (5 bases). CDR1 and CDR2 (germline): PRHDT, FYEKMQ (reference sequence). The germline V and J ends were trimmed by 6 bases and 2 bases, with 17 bases remaining between them. The CDR3 is 15 amino acids. CDR3 loop: CASRPRTSTTYEQYF. The CDR3 nucleotides are TGTGCCAGCAGGCCTAGGACAAGTACAACCTACGAGCAGTACTTC.

The J gene is TRBJ2-7, the V gene TRBV28; 9 bases line up with TRBD2. Germline CDR1 MDHEN, CDR2 SYDVKM. V lost 6 bases to trimming and J lost 0 bases; unmatched junction nucleotides: 6. The CDR3 sequence is 15 residues long. The CDR3 loop reads CASSPSGRLSYEQYF. DNA of the CDR3: TGTGCCAGCAGCCCAAGCGGGAGGCTCTCCTACGAGCAGTACTTC.

The chain couples TRBV28 to TRBJ1-5; 7 nucleotides align to TRBD1. The CDR3 contains 16 residues. The trim removed 6 bases at V and 5 bases at J, leaving 13 bases unmatched. CDR1 and CDR2 from the germline V gene are MDHEN and SYDVKM. DNA of the CDR3: TGTGCCAGCAGCTATCCCGGGACAGCCATTCATCAGCCCCAGCATTTT. It yields the protein CASSYPGTAIHQPQHF.

This chain connects TRBV6-6 to TRBJ1-5, with 7 bases aligning to TRBD1. The CDR3 totals 13 residues. With 10 bases clipped from V and 6 bases from J, the junction kept 9 bases outside the gene matches. Germline CDR1 MNHNY, CDR2 SVGAGI (reference sequence). CDR3 DNA: TGTGCCACCCAGGGGGGCGTTTCTCAGCCCCAGCATTTT. Its protein is CATQGGVSQPQHF.

The rearrangement links TRBV2 to TRBJ2-3, with TRBD2 matching over 11 bases. The CDR3 consists of 17 residues. V shed 4 bases and J 5 bases; nucleotides not matched to a gene: 11. Germline V gene data show CDR1 as SNHLY and CDR2 as FYNNEI. The CDR3 DNA is TGTGCCAGCAGTGGAAGACTAGCGGGACAATGGGAAGATACGCAGTATTTT. This encodes CASSGRLAGQWEDTQYF.

The V call is TRBV2, the J call TRBJ2-3; the D gene is possibly TRBD1 (6 bases). Germline V gene lookup returns CDR1 SNHLY and CDR2 FYNNEI. Trimming removed 3 bases from V and 5 bases from J, with 9 bases in between. The CDR3 has 13 residues. The CDR3 protein is CASSDRGGDTQYF. CDR3 bases: TGTGCCAGCAGTGACAGGGGCGGAGATACGCAGTATTTT.

V and J are TRBV13 and TRBJ2-1; the D is unclear. Germline V gene lookup returns CDR1 PRHDT and CDR2 FYEKMQ (reference sequence). The germline V and J ends were trimmed by 5 bases and 2 bases, with 13 bases remaining between them. This CDR3 region has 15 residues. The CDR3: CASSTYGFTYNEQFF. CDR3 sequence (DNA): TGTGCCAGCAGCACATACGGGTTTACCTACAATGAGCAGTTCTTC. Based on the CDR3 plus reference TRBV13 and TRBJ2-1, the full variable domain is AAGVIQSPRHLIKEKRETATLKCYPIPRHDTVYWYQQGPGQDPQFLISFYEKMQSDKGSIPDRFSAQQFSDYHSELNMSSLELGDSALYFCASSTYGFTYNEQFFGPGTRLTVL.

The chain combines TRBV4-2 with TRBJ2-7; possible D gene TRBD1, 5 bases. Per germline, CDR1 LGHNA and CDR2 YNFKEQ. The CDR3 is made up of 15 amino acids. Trimming removed 3 bases at V and 5 bases at J, with 17 bases between. In DNA, the CDR3 is TGTGCCAGCAGCCAGGGAATGGTAGACAGCCACGAGCAGTACTTC. Protein: CASSQGMVDSHEQYF.